The 21 T cell receptor beta chains given below trace back to one sample, sequenced in a study of blood T cell repertoires in COVID-19. Libraries were prepared by immunoSEQ multiplex PCR; TCRdb keeps only in-frame clonotypes and omits some of them. The data hold some 170,000 clones, with about 80% observed a single time. Input material: peripheral blood. All receptors derive from a man between 60 and 70 years old with acute or convalescent COVID-19.

The rearrangement links TRBV9 to TRBJ1-1, with a tentative D call TRBD1 (5 bases). The germline CDR1 and CDR2 sequences are SGDLS and YYNGEE. CDR3 length equals 14 residues. V was shortened by 3 bases and J by 2 bases, with 11 bases between the two germline ends. The CDR3 bases are TGTGCCAGCAGCGAAGGGGTGGGAAACACTGAAGCTTTCTTT. This sequence encodes CASSEGVGNTEAFF.

J is TRBJ2-2 and V is TRBV19, with 8 bases fitting TRBD1. This CDR3 comprises 16 residues. Germline lookup yields CDR1 LNHDA and CDR2 SQIVND (reference sequence). The V and J ends lost 6 bases and 7 bases, in that order; junction bases with no gene match: 13. The CDR3 DNA sequence: TGTGCCAGTAGGAGGGGACAGGCCGCCGTTGGCGGGGAGCTGTTTTTT. It is translated as CASRRGQAAVGGELFF.

The chain has TRBV15 and TRBJ2-3; 8 positions match TRBD2. Germline trimming cut 0 bases from V and 2 bases from J; bases unmatched to any gene: 7. From germline, CDR1 is LNHNV and CDR2 YYDKDF (reference sequence). This CDR3 contains 17 residues. CDR3 amino acids: CATSREFRAGATDTQYF. In DNA form, the CDR3 reads TGTGCCACCAGCAGAGAGTTTCGAGCGGGGGCCACAGATACGCAGTATTTT.

This clone was seen only once. Other DNA sequences in the same sample also yield this CDR3. The chain combines TRBV9 with TRBJ2-5; perhaps TRBD2 as D (6 bases). The CDR3 is 13 amino acids. Germline assignment: CDR1 SGDLS and CDR2 YYNGEE. V gave up 2 bases and J gave up 5 bases, with 10 bases separating them. The CDR3 DNA is TGTGCCAGCAGCGTCGGAGGGGAGGAGACCCAGTACTTC. Translating gives CASSVGGEETQYF.

This chain connects TRBV5-6 to TRBJ2-7; D not certain. This CDR3 contains 14 residues. The germline V gene has CDR1 SGHDT and CDR2 YYEEEE. V was shortened by 0 bases and J by 2 bases, with 9 bases between the two germline ends. CDR3 region: CASSLGVQTYEQYF. Here the CDR3 DNA reads TGTGCCAGCAGCTTGGGGGTACAGACCTACGAGCAGTACTTC.

This clone appeared a single time. J is TRBJ1-5 and V is TRBV6-5; D not certain. Germline-derived CDR1 and CDR2 are MNHEY and SVGAGI. The V end was cut by 4 bases, the J end by 7 bases, with 11 bases between. The CDR3 covers 13 residues. The chain's CDR3 is CASSSQPEQPQHF. The CDR3, as DNA: TGTGCCAGCAGTTCTCAACCGGAGCAGCCCCAGCATTTT.

The rearrangement uses TRBV10-3 and TRBJ2-7, with 9 bases that match TRBD1. The CDR3 contains 14 residues. J was trimmed by 3 bases and V by 10 bases; bases with no gene match: 10. CDR1 is ENHRY and CDR2 is SYGVKD in the germline V gene. The CDR3 DNA follows: TGTGCCAGCTCAACAGGGGGCTCAGACTACGAGCAGTACTTC. This gives the protein CASSTGGSDYEQYF.

This clone appeared a few times. The rearrangement joins TRBV5-4 to TRBJ2-7; 8 bases are a match to TRBD1. The CDR3 length is 15 residues. V lost 4 bases, J lost 0 bases, and 6 bases stayed unmatched. Germline V gene sequence: CDR1 SGHNT, CDR2 YYREEE (reference sequence). The CDR3 DNA reads as TGTGCCAGCAGCAGAGACAGGGGAAGCTCCTACGAGCAGTACTTC. Its translation: CASSRDRGSSYEQYF.

V usage is TRBV19 and J usage is TRBJ1-1; 7 nucleotides match TRBD1. The V segment lost 6 bases and the J segment 5 bases; nucleotides outside the gene matches: 6. CDR1 LNHDA and CDR2 SQIVND come from the germline V gene (reference sequence). The CDR3 length is 13 residues. CDR3 sequence reads: CASRTATGTEAFF. The CDR3 DNA reads TGTGCCAGTAGGACGGCGACAGGGACTGAAGCTTTCTTT.

This rearrangement joins TRBV11-2 to TRBJ1-4, with 9 bases aligning to TRBD1. CDR3 length: 15 residues. J gave up 15 bases and V 5 bases, and 16 bases lay outside the gene matches. From germline, CDR1 is SGHAT and CDR2 FQNNGV. The CDR3 DNA is TGTGCCAGCAGCACCGCCCCCGGGACAGGGTTTAAGATGTTTTTT. Encoded protein: CASSTAPGTGFKMFF.

The chain uses TRBV6-1 and TRBJ1-2; 7 bases match TRBD1. Trimming at V came to 4 bases and at J to 2 bases, leaving 13 bases not matched to a gene. From germline, CDR1 is MNHNS and CDR2 SASEGT. The CDR3 runs 17 residues. This chain's CDR3 is CASSATLHRGDNYGYTF. CDR3 sequence (DNA): TGTGCCAGCAGTGCGACTCTTCACAGGGGCGACAACTATGGCTACACCTTC.

The chain has TRBV19 and TRBJ2-7; 9 bases match TRBD1. V trimming: 6 bases; J trimming: 6 bases; junction bases outside the gene matches: 9. Germline CDR1 LNHDA, CDR2 SQIVND (reference sequence). The CDR3 spans 14 residues. CDR3 amino acids: CASRLGTGYGEQYF. CDR3 in DNA: TGTGCCAGTAGACTCGGGACAGGGTACGGCGAGCAGTACTTC.

The J gene is TRBJ2-3, the V gene TRBV24-1; TRBD1 is a possible D gene (6 bases). V gave up 3 bases and J gave up 2 bases, with 20 bases separating them. This CDR3 is built from 18 residues. Germline CDR1 reads KGHDR; CDR2 reads SFDVKD. The CDR3 here is CATSDQNPGHQFTDTQYF. The CDR3 nucleotides are TGTGCCACCAGTGATCAGAATCCGGGACACCAATTCACAGATACGCAGTATTTT.

The chain links TRBV5-1 to TRBJ2-1; a weak D match, TRBD1 (5 bases). The CDR3 covers 15 residues. Looked up from germline, CDR1 is SGHRS and CDR2 is YFSETQ. Trimming took off 0 bases at V and 8 bases at J, with 15 bases between the two ends. The CDR3 loop reads CASSLDWAGSDEQFF. The CDR3 region has the DNA TGCGCCAGCAGCTTGGATTGGGCAGGGTCGGATGAGCAGTTCTTC.

V is TRBV7-6 and J is TRBJ1-4; tentative D call: TRBD1 (5 bases). There are 16 residues in the CDR3. Germline CDR1 reads SGHVS; CDR2 reads FNYEAQ. Trimming pared 5 bases from V and 8 bases from J, leaving 21 bases between. CDR3 in DNA: TGTGCCAGCAGCCAACCCTACCGGGACTCCCACGAAAAACTGTTTTTT. It codes for CASSQPYRDSHEKLFF.

The rearrangement uses TRBV5-1 and TRBJ2-3, with TRBD2 identical over 7 bases. The V segment lost 3 bases and the J segment 3 bases; nucleotides outside the gene matches: 7. This CDR3 contains 15 residues. Germline V gene lookup returns CDR1 SGHRS and CDR2 YFSETQ. CDR3 in DNA: TGCGCCAGCAGCTCTTGGACTAGAGGTACAGATACGCAGTATTTT. Protein: CASSSWTRGTDTQYF.

This clone came up once. This sequence joins TRBV5-1 and TRBJ1-1, with 7 bases matching TRBD1. The ends lost 8 bases at V and 1 base at J; junction bases unmatched: 11. CDR3 size: 15 residues. Germline CDR1 and CDR2: SGHRS and YFSETQ. CDR3 sequence: CASRQGRMENTEAFF. CDR3 coding DNA: TGCGCCAGTAGACAGGGAAGGATGGAGAACACTGAAGCTTTCTTT.

This clone was counted between two and nine times. This rearrangement joins TRBV7-3 to TRBJ1-1; D is undetermined. Trimming took 4 bases from V and 1 from J, leaving 7 bases between them. There are 13 residues in the CDR3. The germline V gene has CDR1 SGHTA and CDR2 FQGTGA. The CDR3 spells CASSSLQNTEAFF. The DNA of the CDR3 is TGTGCCAGCAGCTCCTTACAGAACACTGAAGCTTTCTTT.

The chain links TRBV6-5 to TRBJ1-1; TRBD1 aligns across 8 bases. The trim removed 0 bases at V and 6 bases at J, leaving 9 bases unmatched. Germline CDR1 and CDR2: MNHEY and SVGAGI. This CDR3 spans 16 amino acids. The CDR3 loop is CASSYSSQGARAEAFF. The CDR3 region has the DNA TGTGCCAGCAGTTACTCTAGTCAGGGGGCGCGCGCTGAAGCTTTCTTT.

The V gene is TRBV2, the J gene TRBJ2-3; perhaps TRBD2 as D (6 bases). Germline CDR1 and CDR2: SNHLY and FYNNEI. The ends were cut back, 9 bases at V and 4 bases at J, with 20 bases in the middle. This CDR3 has 15 amino acids. CDR3 bases: TGTGCCAGTGCAGCCACTTCGGGGGTCGCAGATACGCAGTATTTT. Protein product: CASAATSGVADTQYF. The whole variable domain, filled in from reference TRBV2 and TRBJ2-3, reads EPEVTQTPSHQVTQMGQEVILRCVPISNHLYFYWYRQILGQKVEFLVSFYNNEISEKSEIFDDQFSVERPDGSNFTLKIRSTKLEDSAMYFCASAATSGVADTQYFGPGTRLTVL.

The chain has TRBV25-1 and TRBJ2-1; 8 positions agree with TRBD1. Germline trimming cut 3 bases from V and 7 bases from J; bases unmatched to any gene: 5. The CDR3 has 14 residues. CDR1 and CDR2 from the germline V gene are MGHDK and SYGVNS. The CDR3 DNA follows: TGTGCCAGCAGTGACTTGGACAGGGCGAATGAGCAGTTCTTC. Its protein product is CASSDLDRANEQFF.